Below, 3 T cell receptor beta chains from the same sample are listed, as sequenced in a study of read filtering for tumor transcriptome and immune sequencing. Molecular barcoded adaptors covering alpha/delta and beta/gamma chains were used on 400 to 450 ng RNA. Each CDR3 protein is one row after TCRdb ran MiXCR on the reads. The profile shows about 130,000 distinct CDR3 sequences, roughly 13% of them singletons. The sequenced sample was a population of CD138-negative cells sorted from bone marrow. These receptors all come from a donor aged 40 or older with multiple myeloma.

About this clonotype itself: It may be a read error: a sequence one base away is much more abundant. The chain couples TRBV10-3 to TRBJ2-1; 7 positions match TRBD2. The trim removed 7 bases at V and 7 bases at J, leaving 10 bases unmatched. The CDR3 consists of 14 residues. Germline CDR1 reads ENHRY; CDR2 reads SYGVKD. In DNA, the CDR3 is TGTGCCATCAATCCGGGACTTAGCGGGAATGAGCAGTTCTTC. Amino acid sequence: CAINPGLSGNEQFF.

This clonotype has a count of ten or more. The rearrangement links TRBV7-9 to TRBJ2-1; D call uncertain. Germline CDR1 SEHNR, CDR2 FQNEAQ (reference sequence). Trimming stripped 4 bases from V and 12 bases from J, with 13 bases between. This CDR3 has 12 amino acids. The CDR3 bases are TGTGCCAGCAGCTCAGGCCCAGAGCGGCAGTTCTTC. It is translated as CASSSGPERQFF.

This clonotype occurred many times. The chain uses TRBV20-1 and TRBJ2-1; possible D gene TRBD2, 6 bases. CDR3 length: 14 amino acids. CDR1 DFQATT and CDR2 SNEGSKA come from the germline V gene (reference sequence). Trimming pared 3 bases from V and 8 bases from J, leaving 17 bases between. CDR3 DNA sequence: TGCAGTGCTAGGCCTGGGCTAGCGTCCGATGAGCAGTTCTTC. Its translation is CSARPGLASDEQFF.